One T cell receptor (beta chain) is described in this entry. Its antigen is as yet unknown. The data derive from a study of cytomegalovirus exposure and HLA in healthy donors. This PCR relied on a set of 60 Vbeta primers and 13 Jbeta primers. Some clones are missing from TCRdb's copy, which holds only in-frame ones; the method was immunoSEQ multiplex PCR. This sample has roughly 51,000 clones; 81% occur once, and the top ten carry 2% to 3%. Study-level points and caveats: In an earlier analysis, about 87% or about 30%: the productive usage of most TCR beta V segments. The authors later linked a missense DCLRE1C variant to TCR beta V- and J-gene trimming.

Trimming stripped 2 bases from V and 5 bases from J, with 9 bases between. Germline CDR1 and CDR2: SQVTM and ANQGSEA. The CDR3 length is 12 residues. Material for sequencing was PBMCs. This clonotype was obtained from a boy aged 5-17 years in good health and CMV-seropositive. The chain couples TRBV29-1 to TRBJ1-2, with D hard to call. This CDR3 is CSVEIRYYGYTF. The CDR3 nucleotides read TGCAGCGTTGAAATCAGATATTATGGCTACACCTTC.